The 7 T cell receptor beta chains in this list originate from one sample, sequenced in a study of beta chain features in type 1 diabetes. Study-wide points: For Type 1 diabetes patients, all four CD4+ subsets carried TCRB CDR3s that were moderately but significantly shorter.

For these TCRs, the target antigens are not known. Expressed TCRB transcripts got sequenced, as all isolated RNA was reverse transcribed. Assay: immunoSEQ multiplex PCR; the TCRdb copy retains only in-frame clones and omits some. The sample includes approximately 50,000 clones, roughly 39% seen only once; the top ten take approximately 1.3%. Sequencing used Tregs from blood. These receptors were collected from a man aged 25-45 years with type 1 diabetes.

V and J are TRBV6-5 and TRBJ2-1; TRBD1 agrees at 11 bases. There are 15 residues in the CDR3. V lost 6 bases, J lost 5 bases, and 6 bases stayed unmatched. Germline lookup yields CDR1 MNHEY and CDR2 SVGAGI. CDR3 sequence: CASSPGTGGDNEQFF. The CDR3 DNA reads as TGTGCCAGCAGCCCCGGGACAGGGGGGGACAATGAGCAGTTCTTC.

A few counts support this clone. The chain is built from TRBV7-2 and TRBJ1-1, with TRBD1 as a possible D gene (5 bases). With 5 bases removed from V and 6 bases from J, the gap between germline ends came to 13 bases. The CDR3 totals 13 residues. Germline V gives CDR1 SGHTA, CDR2 FQGNSA. CDR3 nucleotides: TGTGCCAGCAGCAACAGAGAAGGGGCTGAAGCTTTCTTT. This codes for CASSNREGAEAFF.

This chain links TRBV9 with TRBJ2-1; 8 nucleotides align to TRBD2. After removal of 0 bases from V and 4 bases from J, the junction contained 3 bases not matched to a gene. Germline CDR1 SGDLS, CDR2 YYNGEE. The CDR3 extends over 15 amino acids. Here the CDR3 reads CASSVAGGNYNEQFF. The CDR3 DNA reads TGTGCCAGCAGCGTAGCGGGAGGGAATTACAATGAGCAGTTCTTC.

The rearrangement links TRBV19 to TRBJ2-1, with 7 nucleotides matching TRBD2. Trimming removed 2 bases from V and 0 bases from J; junction bases left unmatched: 7. Germline lookup yields CDR1 LNHDA and CDR2 SQIVND (reference sequence). The CDR3 is made up of 17 amino acids. The CDR3 nucleotides read TGTGCCAGTAGTATAAACCTACTAGCGTTCTCCTACAATGAGCAGTTCTTC. Protein: CASSINLLAFSYNEQFF.

This chain joins TRBV18 and TRBJ2-5; the match to TRBD1 covers 7 bases. The J call may be in error: the DNA end matches TRBJ2-7 better. Germline V CDR1 and CDR2: KGHSH, LQKENI. CDR3 length: 15 amino acids. The CDR3 here is CASSPATGTDYEQYF. In DNA, the CDR3 is TGTGCCAGCTCACCAGCTACCGGGACAGACTACGAGCAGTACTTC.

This clone was counted a few times. This sequence joins TRBV29-1 and TRBJ2-1; 11 nucleotides align to TRBD2. Trimming cost V 2 bases and J 3 bases; bases outside gene matches: 3. CDR1 SQVTM and CDR2 ANQGSEA come from the germline V gene. The CDR3 is made up of 15 amino acids. The CDR3, as DNA: TGCAGCGTTGAACTAGCGGGAGGTAACTACAATGAGCAGTTCTTC. This sequence encodes CSVELAGGNYNEQFF.

The rearrangement links TRBV28 to TRBJ1-5, with D unresolved. V shed 3 bases and J shed 9 bases, with 9 bases lying between them. Per germline, CDR1 MDHEN and CDR2 SYDVKM. The CDR3 totals 12 residues. The CDR3 region has the DNA TGTGCCAGCAGTTTCGGCTCGGGGCCCCAGCATTTT. The encoded protein is CASSFGSGPQHF. Looking up the rest from reference TRBV28 and TRBJ1-5 gives the full variable domain: DVKVTQSSRYLVKRTGEKVFLECVQDMDHENMFWYRQDPGLGLRLIYFSYDVKMKEKGDIPEGYSVSREKKERFSLILESASTNQTSMYLCASSFGSGPQHFGDGTRLSIL.